These 27 T cell receptor beta chains came from one sample sequenced in a study of PD-1 blockade in classical Hodgkin lymphoma. Autologous stem cell transplantation was followed by relapse in every patient, and brentuximab vedotin exposure varied. Clones were read by immunoSEQ multiplex PCR, and TCRdb kept only the in-frame ones, dropping some. The sample comprises over 85,000 clones, roughly 76% of which are singletons, and roughly 15% rests with the top ten. The sample consisted of peripheral blood mononuclear cells (PBMCs), taken before the second cycle of nivolumab. These receptors were obtained from a human donor with classical Hodgkin lymphoma.

The J gene is TRBJ1-2, the V gene TRBV2, with D tentatively TRBD1 (5 bases). The CDR3 contains 14 residues. Germline V lookup: CDR1 SNHLY, CDR2 FYNNEI. V lost 4 bases, J lost 5 bases, and 14 bases lay in between. The CDR3 reads CASSGPGLGYGYTF. As DNA, the CDR3 is TGTGCCAGCAGTGGACCGGGACTGGGATATGGCTACACCTTC.

The chain recombines TRBV7-8 with TRBJ2-3; D may be TRBD1 or TRBD2 (6 bases each). This CDR3 has 14 residues. The V gene's germline CDR1 is SGHVS and CDR2 FQNEAQ. The V end lost 8 bases, the J end lost 5 bases, and 17 bases lay between the germline ends. The CDR3 loop reads CASLKGGSLDTQYF. The CDR3 region has the DNA TGTGCCAGCCTCAAGGGGGGCAGTCTAGATACGCAGTATTTT.

The chain combines TRBV7-8 with TRBJ2-7; 10 nucleotides agree with TRBD1. The CDR3 extends over 16 amino acids. Per germline, CDR1 SGHVS and CDR2 FQNEAQ. Trimming cost V 1 base and J 6 bases; bases outside gene matches: 9. In DNA form, the CDR3 reads TGTGCCAGCAGCTTAGAGGGGACAGGGGAAATGTGCGAGCAGTACTTC. Translating gives CASSLEGTGEMCEQYF.

V gene TRBV19 combines with J gene TRBJ1-5, with TRBD1 matching over 10 bases. Germline CDR1 reads LNHDA; CDR2 reads SQIVND (reference sequence). Trimming removed 5 bases from V and 6 bases from J; junction bases left unmatched: 10. The CDR3 has 16 amino acids. DNA for the CDR3: TGTGCCAGTAGTCCCCGGGGACAGGGGCTCGGTCAGCCCCAGCATTTT. It encodes CASSPRGQGLGQPQHF.

The rearrangement uses TRBV19 and TRBJ2-2, with D tentatively TRBD2 (5 bases). V lost 6 bases and J lost 0, with 8 bases in between. Germline assignment: CDR1 LNHDA and CDR2 SQIVND (reference sequence). The CDR3 is 14 residues long. The CDR3 DNA is TGTGCCAGTAGCGGGGAAGCGAACACCGGGGAGCTGTTTTTT. It encodes CASSGEANTGELFF.

The rearrangement uses TRBV6-1 and TRBJ1-2, with D perhaps matching TRBD1 (6 bases). The V gene lost 2 bases and the J gene lost 4 bases, with 11 bases spanning the gap. Germline V gene data show CDR1 as MNHNS and CDR2 as SASEGT. The CDR3 sequence is 14 residues long. DNA of the CDR3: TGTGCCAGCAGTGAAAGGGGGGGCAGCTATGGCTACACCTTC. It codes for CASSERGGSYGYTF.

The CDR3, as DNA: TGTGCCAGCAGTGAACAGGGCAACTATGGCTACACCTTC. The encoded protein is CASSEQGNYGYTF. J is TRBJ1-2 and V is TRBV2, with D maybe TRBD1 (5 bases). Per germline, CDR1 SNHLY and CDR2 FYNNEI. V lost 2 bases and J 2 bases, leaving 6 bases between the germline ends. This CDR3 contains 13 residues.

This clone appeared a single time. This chain joins TRBV6-6 and TRBJ2-4; 12 bases align to TRBD2. Germline values: CDR1 MNHNY, CDR2 SVGAGI (reference sequence). V lost 5 bases and J lost 7; bases outside the gene matches: 6. This CDR3 spans 15 amino acids. CDR3 DNA sequence: TGTGCCAGCAGTGGACTAGCGGGAACCGGCAACATTCAGTACTTC. It encodes CASSGLAGTGNIQYF.

This clone was observed a handful of times. V and J are TRBV7-9 and TRBJ1-1, with D possibly matching TRBD1 (6 bases). Germline V gives CDR1 SEHNR, CDR2 FQNEAQ (reference sequence). The CDR3 has 13 residues. V lost 6 bases and J 7 bases, leaving 15 bases between the germline ends. This chain's CDR3 is CASSPYSGVEAFF. The DNA for the CDR3 is TGTGCCAGCAGTCCATACTCAGGGGTTGAAGCTTTCTTT.

V usage is TRBV4-2 and J usage is TRBJ2-1; 8 positions agree with TRBD2. Germline values: CDR1 LGHNA, CDR2 YNFKEQ. V gave up 2 bases and J gave up 6 bases; unmatched junction bases: 3. The CDR3 length is 14 residues. CDR3 coding DNA: TGTGCCAGCAGCCAACCGGGACTAGTCAATGAGCAGTTCTTC. Translated, it gives CASSQPGLVNEQFF.

The rearrangement uses TRBV5-4 and TRBJ1-1; tentatively, D is TRBD1 (6 bases). This CDR3 contains 17 residues. The V end lost 3 bases, the J end lost 1 base, and 19 bases lay between the germline ends. Germline V lookup: CDR1 SGHNT, CDR2 YYREEE (reference sequence). This CDR3 is CASSSRIQGWANTEAFF. The CDR3 nucleotides are TGTGCCAGCAGCTCCCGAATACAGGGTTGGGCGAACACTGAAGCTTTCTTT.

This chain connects TRBV19 to TRBJ2-5; weak D call: TRBD1 (5 bases). The germline V gene encodes CDR1 LNHDA and CDR2 SQIVND (reference sequence). V dropped 2 bases and J dropped 4 bases, with 14 bases sitting between them. The CDR3 sequence is 15 residues long. The chain's CDR3 is CASSIISGLGETQYF. In nucleotides, the CDR3 is TGTGCCAGTAGTATAATTTCAGGGCTGGGAGAGACCCAGTACTTC.

This clone occurred a few times. This chain joins TRBV5-6 and TRBJ2-7; D remains unclear. The V and J ends lost 1 base and 5 bases respectively, with 13 bases between them. The germline V gene has CDR1 SGHDT and CDR2 YYEEEE. The CDR3 runs 14 residues. CDR3 nucleotides: TGTGCCAGCAGCTTGTTAGCTAACAACCACGAGCAGTACTTC. It specifies CASSLLANNHEQYF.

This clone was recorded a few times. This sample also contains other DNA sequences that code for the same CDR3. The CDR3 spells CASSIQGGSNQPQHF. The CDR3 region has the DNA TGTGCCAGTAGTATACAGGGGGGAAGCAATCAGCCCCAGCATTTT. The chain joins TRBV19 to TRBJ1-5, with 7 bases matching TRBD1. CDR1 and CDR2 from the germline V gene are LNHDA and SQIVND (reference sequence). The J segment lost 1 base and the V segment lost 2 bases, leaving 2 bases of the junction unmatched. CDR3 length: 15 amino acids.

The chain uses TRBV15 and TRBJ2-5, with D maybe TRBD2 (6 bases). The CDR3 is 15 residues long. Germline CDR1 reads LNHNV; CDR2 reads YYDKDF (reference sequence). Trimming cost V 4 bases and J 5 bases, with 17 bases left between them. CDR3 in DNA: TGTGCCACCAGCAACCCCGGGAGCCTCCGGGAGACCCAGTACTTC. As protein: CATSNPGSLRETQYF.

V gene TRBV14 combines with J gene TRBJ2-1; TRBD1 or TRBD2 may be the D gene (5 bases each). V lost 6 bases and J lost 0, with 15 bases in between. This CDR3 has 16 residues. Germline V gene sequence: CDR1 SGHDN, CDR2 FVKESK. The CDR3, as DNA: TGTGCCAGCAGTCTACTAGGGGTGAGCTCCTACAATGAGCAGTTCTTC. Its protein product is CASSLLGVSSYNEQFF.

This clone was seen a single time. J is TRBJ2-5 and V is TRBV7-2; D remains ambiguous. The V gene lost 2 bases and the J gene lost 1 base, with 11 bases spanning the gap. The CDR3 has 15 residues. In germline, CDR1 is SGHTA, CDR2 FQGNSA. The CDR3 nucleotides read TGTGCCAGCAGCTTACTACCAGCGCCCCAAGAGACCCAGTACTTC. Its translation is CASSLLPAPQETQYF.

This chain links TRBV19 with TRBJ2-1; the match to TRBD2 covers 13 bases. V shed 5 bases, J shed 6 bases, and the junction held 7 bases outside the gene matches. This CDR3 spans 16 amino acids. Germline V lookup: CDR1 LNHDA, CDR2 SQIVND (reference sequence). CDR3 region: CASSVLAGGRGNEQFF. The CDR3, as DNA: TGTGCCAGTAGTGTACTAGCGGGAGGGCGCGGCAATGAGCAGTTCTTC.

This clone was recorded a few times. This chain joins TRBV6-5 and TRBJ2-7; D not certain. V was cut by 2 bases and J by 4 bases, with 15 bases left in between. The CDR3 sequence is 15 residues long. Germline V gene sequence: CDR1 MNHEY, CDR2 SVGAGI. The CDR3 spells CASSYDLAAIYEQYF. As DNA, the CDR3 is TGTGCCAGCAGTTACGACCTCGCGGCGATATACGAGCAGTACTTC.

The gene calls are TRBV28 and TRBJ1-5; a possible D gene is TRBD1 (6 bases). The V and J ends lost 2 bases and 6 bases respectively, with 11 bases between them. The CDR3 length is 14 residues. Looked up from germline, CDR1 is MDHEN and CDR2 is SYDVKM. The CDR3 coding sequence is TGTGCCAGCAGTTTAGGCCAGGGGATTCAGCCCCAGCATTTT. Its protein product is CASSLGQGIQPQHF.

This clone was seen only a few times. The chain couples TRBV19 to TRBJ1-2, with TRBD1 identical over 8 bases. Trimming cost V 4 bases and J 1 base; bases outside gene matches: 5. Germline lookup yields CDR1 LNHDA and CDR2 SQIVND (reference sequence). CDR3 length equals 15 residues. The CDR3 is CASSTWTGINYGYTF. In DNA form, the CDR3 reads TGTGCCAGTAGTACCTGGACAGGGATTAACTATGGCTACACCTTC.

The V gene is TRBV10-3, the J gene TRBJ1-4; 9 nucleotides line up with TRBD1. Germline assignment: CDR1 ENHRY and CDR2 SYGVKD. The J segment lost 7 bases and the V segment lost 2 bases, leaving 2 bases of the junction unmatched. The CDR3 consists of 14 residues. CDR3 sequence reads: CAISEDRGTEKLFF. DNA of the CDR3: TGTGCCATCAGTGAGGACAGGGGGACTGAAAAACTGTTTTTT.

This sequence joins TRBV2 and TRBJ1-4; D is ambiguous. This CDR3 spans 14 amino acids. The germline gives CDR1 SNHLY, CDR2 FYNNEI. Trimming stripped 4 bases from V and 1 base from J, with 7 bases between. CDR3 loop: CASSVGGTNEKLFF. CDR3 DNA: TGTGCCAGCAGTGTGGGAGGAACTAATGAAAAACTGTTTTTT.

As to this clone: Other DNA sequences of this sample code for an identical CDR3. The chain is built from TRBV10-3 and TRBJ2-7, with TRBD1 matching 8 bases. The CDR3 loop spans 12 amino acids. The V gene's germline CDR1 is ENHRY and CDR2 SYGVKD. V trimming: 4 bases; J trimming: 4 bases; junction bases outside the gene matches: 0. CDR3 nucleotide sequence: TGTGCCATCAGTGGACAGGGGTACGAGCAGTACTTC. Translating it yields CAISGQGYEQYF.

A few counts support this clone. The J gene is TRBJ1-3, the V gene TRBV7-9, with no clear D. Trimming removed 4 bases at V and 0 bases at J, with 7 bases between. The CDR3 length is 14 residues. Germline lookup yields CDR1 SEHNR and CDR2 FQNEAQ (reference sequence). The CDR3 reads CASSYLASGNTIYF. In DNA form, the CDR3 reads TGTGCCAGCAGCTACCTAGCCTCTGGAAACACCATATATTTT. Together with reference TRBV7-9 and TRBJ1-3, the CDR3 gives the full variable domain: DTGVSQNPRHKITKRGQNVTFRCDPISEHNRLYWYRQTLGQGPEFLTYFQNEAQLEKSRLLSDRFSAERPKGSFSTLEIQRTEQGDSAMYLCASSYLASGNTIYFGEGSWLTVV.

The CDR3 protein is CASSPAPPGANQPQHF. CDR3 coding DNA: TGTGCCAGCTCACCAGCCCCACCCGGAGCCAATCAGCCCCAGCATTTT. The chain couples TRBV18 to TRBJ1-5, with D uncertain. Germline V gene sequence: CDR1 KGHSH, CDR2 LQKENI. The V end was cut by 2 bases, the J end by 3 bases, with 14 bases between. This CDR3 spans 16 amino acids. Using reference TRBV18 and TRBJ1-5 for the parts outside the CDR3, the full variable domain is NAGVMQNPRHLVRRRGQEARLRCSPMKGHSHVYWYRQLPEEGLKFMVYLQKENIIDESGMPKERFSAEFPKEGPSILRIQQVVRGDSAAYFCASSPAPPGANQPQHFGDGTRLSIL.

By proportion, this clone is medium-sized. The CDR3 spells CASSLNLWSPPETQYF. The CDR3 DNA sequence: TGTGCCAGCTCACTTAACCTTTGGTCCCCCCCAGAGACCCAGTACTTC. The chain has TRBV18 and TRBJ2-5; D unresolved. Germline CDR1 KGHSH, CDR2 LQKENI. CDR3 length: 16 amino acids. V gave up 4 bases and J gave up 4 bases, with 19 bases separating them.